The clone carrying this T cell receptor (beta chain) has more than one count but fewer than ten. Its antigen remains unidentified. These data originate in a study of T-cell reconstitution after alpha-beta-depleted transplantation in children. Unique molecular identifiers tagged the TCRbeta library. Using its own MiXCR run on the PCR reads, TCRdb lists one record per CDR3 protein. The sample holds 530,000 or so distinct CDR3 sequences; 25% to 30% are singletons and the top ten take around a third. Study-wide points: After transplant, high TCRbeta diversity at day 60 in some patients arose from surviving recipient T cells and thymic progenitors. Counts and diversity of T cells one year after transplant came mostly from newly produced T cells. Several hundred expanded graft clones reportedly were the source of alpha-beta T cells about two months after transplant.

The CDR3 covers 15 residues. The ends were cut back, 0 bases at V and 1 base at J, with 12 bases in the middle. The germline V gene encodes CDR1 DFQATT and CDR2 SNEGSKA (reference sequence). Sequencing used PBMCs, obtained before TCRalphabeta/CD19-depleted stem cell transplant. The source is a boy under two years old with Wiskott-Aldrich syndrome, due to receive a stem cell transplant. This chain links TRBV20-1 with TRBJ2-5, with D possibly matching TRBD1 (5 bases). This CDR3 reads CSARDGARVQETQYF. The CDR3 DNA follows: TGCAGTGCTAGAGATGGGGCCAGGGTCCAAGAGACCCAGTACTTC.